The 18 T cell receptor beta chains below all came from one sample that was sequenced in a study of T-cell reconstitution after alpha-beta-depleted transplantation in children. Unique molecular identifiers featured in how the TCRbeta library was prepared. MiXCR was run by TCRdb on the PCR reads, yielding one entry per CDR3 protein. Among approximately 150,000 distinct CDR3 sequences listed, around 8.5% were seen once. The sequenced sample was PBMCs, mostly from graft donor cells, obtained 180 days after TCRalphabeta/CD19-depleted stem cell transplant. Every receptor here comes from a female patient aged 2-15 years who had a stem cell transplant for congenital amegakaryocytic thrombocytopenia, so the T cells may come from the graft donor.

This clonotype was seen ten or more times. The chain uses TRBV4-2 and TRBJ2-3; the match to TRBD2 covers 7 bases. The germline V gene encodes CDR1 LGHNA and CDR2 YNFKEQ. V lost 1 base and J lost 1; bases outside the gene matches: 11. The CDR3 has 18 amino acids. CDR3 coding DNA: TGTGCCAGCAGCCAAGCGCGCGCTAGCGGAGTCCGCACAGATACGCAGTATTTT. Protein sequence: CASSQARASGVRTDTQYF.

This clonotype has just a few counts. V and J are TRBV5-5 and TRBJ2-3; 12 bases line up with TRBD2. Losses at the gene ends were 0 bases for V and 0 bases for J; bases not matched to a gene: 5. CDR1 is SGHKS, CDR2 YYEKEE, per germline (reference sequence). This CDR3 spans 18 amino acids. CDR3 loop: CASSLGLAGGPSTDTQYF. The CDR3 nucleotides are TGTGCCAGCAGCTTGGGTCTAGCGGGGGGGCCCAGCACAGATACGCAGTATTTT.

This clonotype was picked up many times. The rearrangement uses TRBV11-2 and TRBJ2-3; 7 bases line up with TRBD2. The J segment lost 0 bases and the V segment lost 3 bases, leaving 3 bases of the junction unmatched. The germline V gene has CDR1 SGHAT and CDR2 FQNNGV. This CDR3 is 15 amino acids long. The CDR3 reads CASSFAGDSTDTQYF. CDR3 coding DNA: TGTGCCAGCAGCTTTGCGGGAGACAGCACAGATACGCAGTATTTT.

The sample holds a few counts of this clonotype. The CDR3: CASRRPRHRGGTEQFF. CDR3 nucleotides: TGTGCCAGCAGGAGACCTCGACACAGGGGGGGCACTGAGCAGTTCTTC. This chain connects TRBV27 to TRBJ2-1, with a tentative D call TRBD1 (8 bases). Germline V gene sequence: CDR1 MNHEY, CDR2 SMNVEV (reference sequence). The CDR3 is 16 residues long. The V end was cut by 6 bases, the J end by 9 bases, with 24 bases between.

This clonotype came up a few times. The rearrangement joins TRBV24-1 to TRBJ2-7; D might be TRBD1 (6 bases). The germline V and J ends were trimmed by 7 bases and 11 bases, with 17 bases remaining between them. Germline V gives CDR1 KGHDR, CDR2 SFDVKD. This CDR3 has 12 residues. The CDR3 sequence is CATRPRTGLKYF. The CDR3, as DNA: TGTGCCACCAGACCAAGAACAGGGTTGAAGTACTTC.

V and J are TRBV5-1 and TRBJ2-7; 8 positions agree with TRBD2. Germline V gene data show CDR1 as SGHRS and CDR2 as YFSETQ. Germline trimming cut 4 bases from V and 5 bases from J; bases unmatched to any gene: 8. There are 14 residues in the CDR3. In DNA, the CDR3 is TGCGCCAGCAGCCCCCGGACTAGCAGCGACGAGCAGTACTTC. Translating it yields CASSPRTSSDEQYF. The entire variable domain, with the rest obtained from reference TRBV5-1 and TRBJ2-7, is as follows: KAGVTQTPRYLIKTRGQQVTLSCSPISGHRSVSWYQQTPGQGLQFLFEYFSETQRNKGNFPGRFSGRQFSNSRSEMNVSTLELGDSALYLCASSPRTSSDEQYFGPGTRLTVT.

Here the CDR3 reads CASSPGGIYGYTF. Written as DNA, the CDR3 is TGCGCCAGCAGCCCAGGGGGGATCTATGGCTACACCTTC. The V gene is TRBV5-1, the J gene TRBJ1-2; 7 bases agree with TRBD1. The germline gives CDR1 SGHRS, CDR2 YFSETQ. The CDR3 covers 13 residues. J gave up 4 bases and V 4 bases, and 4 bases lay outside the gene matches.

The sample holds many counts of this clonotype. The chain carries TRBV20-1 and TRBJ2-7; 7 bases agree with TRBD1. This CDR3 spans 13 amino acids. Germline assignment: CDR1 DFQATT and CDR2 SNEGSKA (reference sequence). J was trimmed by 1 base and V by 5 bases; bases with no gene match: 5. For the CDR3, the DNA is TGCAGTGCTGAGGACAGGTTATCCTACGAGCAGTACTTC. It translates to CSAEDRLSYEQYF.

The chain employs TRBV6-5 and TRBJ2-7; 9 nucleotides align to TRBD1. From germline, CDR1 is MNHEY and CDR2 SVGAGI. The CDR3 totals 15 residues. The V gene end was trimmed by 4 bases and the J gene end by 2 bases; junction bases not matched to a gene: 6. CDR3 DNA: TGTGCCAGCAGTTCCCGGGACAGGGCTCCCTACGAGCAGTACTTC. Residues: CASSSRDRAPYEQYF.

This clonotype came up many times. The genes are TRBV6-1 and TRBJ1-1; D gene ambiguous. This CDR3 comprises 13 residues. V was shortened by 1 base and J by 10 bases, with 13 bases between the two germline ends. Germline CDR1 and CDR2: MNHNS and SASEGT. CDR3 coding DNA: TGTGCCAGCAGTGAAGGAGCGGATTCCGGAGCTTTCTTT. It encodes CASSEGADSGAFF.

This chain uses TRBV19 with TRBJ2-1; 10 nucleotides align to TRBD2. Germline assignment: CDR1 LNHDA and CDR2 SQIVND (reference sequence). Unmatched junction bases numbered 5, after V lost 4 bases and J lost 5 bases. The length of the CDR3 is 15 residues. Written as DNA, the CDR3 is TGTGCCAGTAGTAGGTCTAGCGGGAGCCACAATGAGCAGTTCTTC. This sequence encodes CASSRSSGSHNEQFF.

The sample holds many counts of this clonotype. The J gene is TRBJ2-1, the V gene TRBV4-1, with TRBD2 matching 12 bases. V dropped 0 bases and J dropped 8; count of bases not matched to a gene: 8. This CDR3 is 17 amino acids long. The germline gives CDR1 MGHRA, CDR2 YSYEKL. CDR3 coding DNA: TGCGCCAGCAGCCAAGATGAGACTAGCGGGAGAGCCCATGAGCAGTTCTTC. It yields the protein CASSQDETSGRAHEQFF.

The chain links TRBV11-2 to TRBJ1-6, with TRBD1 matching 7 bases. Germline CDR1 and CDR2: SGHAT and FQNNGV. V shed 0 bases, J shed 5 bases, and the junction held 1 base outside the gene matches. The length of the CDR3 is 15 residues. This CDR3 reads CASSLEGQNNSPLHF. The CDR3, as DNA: TGTGCCAGCAGCTTAGAGGGACAGAATAATTCACCCCTCCACTTT.

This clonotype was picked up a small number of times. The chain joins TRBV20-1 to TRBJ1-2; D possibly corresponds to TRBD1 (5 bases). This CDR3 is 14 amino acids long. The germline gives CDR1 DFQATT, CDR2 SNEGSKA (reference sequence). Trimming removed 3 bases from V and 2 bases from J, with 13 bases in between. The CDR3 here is CSASVRTSNYGYTF. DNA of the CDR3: TGCAGTGCTAGTGTCAGGACATCCAACTATGGCTACACCTTC.

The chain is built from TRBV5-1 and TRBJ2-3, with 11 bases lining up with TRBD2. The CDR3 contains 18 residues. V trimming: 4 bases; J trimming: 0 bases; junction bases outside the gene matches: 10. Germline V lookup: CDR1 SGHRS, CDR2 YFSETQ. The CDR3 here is CASSPTGLAGGSTDTQYF. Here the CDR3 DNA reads TGCGCCAGCAGCCCAACAGGCTTAGCGGGGGGGAGCACAGATACGCAGTATTTT.

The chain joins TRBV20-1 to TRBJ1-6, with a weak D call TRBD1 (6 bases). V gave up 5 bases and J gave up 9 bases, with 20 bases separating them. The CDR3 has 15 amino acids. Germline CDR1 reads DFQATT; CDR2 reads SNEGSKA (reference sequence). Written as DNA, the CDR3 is TGCAGTGCTCCAGAAGGACAGATTCTTCTTTCACCCCTCCACTTT. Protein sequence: CSAPEGQILLSPLHF.

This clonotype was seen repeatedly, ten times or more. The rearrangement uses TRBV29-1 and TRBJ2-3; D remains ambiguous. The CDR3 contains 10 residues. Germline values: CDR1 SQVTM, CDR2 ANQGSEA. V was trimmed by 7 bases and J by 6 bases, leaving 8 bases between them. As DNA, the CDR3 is TGCAGCGCGGGTCAGGATACGCAGTATTTT. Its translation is CSAGQDTQYF.

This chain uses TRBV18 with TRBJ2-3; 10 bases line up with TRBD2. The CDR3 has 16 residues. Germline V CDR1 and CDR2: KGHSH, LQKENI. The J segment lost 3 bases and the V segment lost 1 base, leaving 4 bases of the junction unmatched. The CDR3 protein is CASSPLAGGGTDTQYF. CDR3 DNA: TGTGCCAGCTCACCACTAGCGGGAGGTGGTACAGATACGCAGTATTTT.